The 32 T cell receptor beta chains reported below all come from one sample, sequenced in a study of cytomegalovirus exposure and HLA in healthy donors. Sequencing used immunoSEQ multiplex PCR; TCRdb keeps in-frame clones, though not all of them. Found here are 300,000 to 450,000 clones, roughly 89% of them singletons; the top ten hold roughly 0.82%. Specimen: PBMCs. The receptors stem from a woman younger than 35 in good health and CMV-seronegative.

This clone has just a few counts. The V call is TRBV28, the J call TRBJ2-7, with 8 bases that match TRBD1. CDR3 length equals 13 residues. Trimming removed 6 bases from V and 0 bases from J; junction bases left unmatched: 1. Germline CDR1 and CDR2: MDHEN and SYDVKM. The CDR3 reads CASSDRGSYEQYF. The CDR3, as DNA: TGTGCCAGCAGCGACAGGGGCTCCTACGAGCAGTACTTC.

The rearrangement uses TRBV4-2 and TRBJ2-1; TRBD2 matches 7 bases. The CDR3 is 16 amino acids. Germline CDR1 LGHNA, CDR2 YNFKEQ. V dropped 0 bases and J dropped 5; count of bases not matched to a gene: 7. DNA for the CDR3: TGTGCCAGCAGCCAAGATCTCCGGGAGGTAGACAATGAGCAGTTCTTC. It translates to CASSQDLREVDNEQFF.

CDR3 residues: CASSSTSGRPDTQYF. Written as DNA, the CDR3 is TGTGCCAGCAGCTCGACTAGCGGGAGACCAGATACGCAGTATTTT. The genes are TRBV13 and TRBJ2-3, with 12 bases matching TRBD2. Germline lookup yields CDR1 PRHDT and CDR2 FYEKMQ (reference sequence). The CDR3 sequence is 15 residues long. J was trimmed by 4 bases and V by 4 bases; bases with no gene match: 3.

The V call is TRBV28, the J call TRBJ1-1; no definite D call. Trimming cost V 3 bases and J 5 bases, with 19 bases left between them. The CDR3 runs to 16 residues. Germline lookup yields CDR1 MDHEN and CDR2 SYDVKM. The CDR3 sequence is CASSLLTIASYTEAFF. The CDR3 DNA reads as TGTGCCAGCAGTTTGTTGACGATAGCGTCATATACTGAAGCTTTCTTT.

This chain uses TRBV7-9 with TRBJ2-2; D uncertain. The CDR3 spans 14 residues. Germline CDR1 SEHNR, CDR2 FQNEAQ (reference sequence). V lost 3 bases, J lost 1 base, and 6 bases lay in between. The CDR3 nucleotides read TGTGCCAGCAGCTTGAGTTTGAACACCGGGGAGCTGTTTTTT. This sequence encodes CASSLSLNTGELFF.

The chain couples TRBV6-1 to TRBJ2-2; TRBD2 matches 8 bases. Trimming at V came to 6 bases and at J to 6 bases, leaving 6 bases not matched to a gene. The germline V gene encodes CDR1 MNHNS and CDR2 SASEGT. The CDR3 runs to 14 residues. In nucleotides, the CDR3 is TGTGCCAGCAGCCCCCTCGGGGGGGCCGGGGAGCTGTTTTTT. Its protein product is CASSPLGGAGELFF.

V usage is TRBV11-2 and J usage is TRBJ1-4; D is uncertain. V lost 2 bases and J lost 1, with 14 bases in between. Germline V gives CDR1 SGHAT, CDR2 FQNNGV. The CDR3 runs to 17 residues. CDR3 in amino acids: CASSLRSQVETNEKLFF. The CDR3 region has the DNA TGTGCCAGCAGCTTAAGAAGCCAGGTAGAAACTAATGAAAAACTGTTTTTT.

The count of this clone is one. This sequence joins TRBV27 and TRBJ2-7, with 8 bases that match TRBD1. The V and J ends lost 4 bases and 2 bases, in that order; junction bases with no gene match: 16. Germline V gene data show CDR1 as MNHEY and CDR2 as SMNVEV (reference sequence). This CDR3 is built from 18 residues. The CDR3 loop reads CASSSLIRTGLATYEQYF. The DNA for the CDR3 is TGTGCCAGCAGTTCTTTAATCCGGACAGGGCTGGCTACCTACGAGCAGTACTTC.

The V and J genes are TRBV4-2 and TRBJ2-7, with 10 bases identical to TRBD1. Germline assignment: CDR1 LGHNA and CDR2 YNFKEQ. The CDR3 has 17 amino acids. V gave up 4 bases and J gave up 7 bases; unmatched junction bases: 16. The CDR3: CASSLLSIGTGVVEQYF. The CDR3 region has the DNA TGTGCCAGCAGCCTCCTAAGTATAGGGACAGGGGTAGTAGAGCAGTACTTC.

The chain is built from TRBV30 and TRBJ2-2; 8 bases match TRBD1. In germline, CDR1 is GTSNPN, CDR2 SVGIG (reference sequence). V was clipped by 1 base and J by 5 bases; unmatched bases: 9. The CDR3 runs to 16 residues. The CDR3 sequence: CAWSAVWTGKTGELFF. CDR3 DNA sequence: TGTGCCTGGAGTGCTGTGTGGACAGGGAAGACCGGGGAGCTGTTTTTT.

The chain joins TRBV7-6 to TRBJ2-5; TRBD2 might be the D (6 bases). The length of the CDR3 is 13 residues. V lost 5 bases, J lost 10 bases, and 17 bases lay in between. The germline CDR1 and CDR2 sequences are SGHVS and FNYEAQ. The CDR3 here is CASSLARDSLQYF. The CDR3 DNA reads as TGTGCCAGCAGCCTGGCCCGGGACTCCCTCCAGTACTTC.

V and J are TRBV5-3 and TRBJ1-1, with a tentative D call TRBD1 (5 bases). TRBV5-3 is an open reading frame, and its role is uncertain. The V gene lost 8 bases and the J gene lost 1 base, with 18 bases spanning the gap. The CDR3 length is 15 residues. The CDR3: CASSQGRAQNTEAFF. CDR3 DNA sequence: TGTGCCAGCAGCCAAGGCAGGGCCCAGAACACTGAAGCTTTCTTT.

The CDR3 loop reads CASSLARDEQFF. The CDR3 region has the DNA TGTGCCAGCAGCTTAGCGCGGGATGAGCAGTTCTTC. The V and J genes are TRBV7-9 and TRBJ2-1; possible D gene TRBD2, 5 bases. V dropped 0 bases and J dropped 8 bases, with 5 bases sitting between them. This CDR3 region has 12 residues. Germline CDR1 reads SEHNR; CDR2 reads FQNEAQ (reference sequence). Variable domain in full (rest from reference TRBV7-9 and TRBJ2-1): DTGVSQNPRHKITKRGQNVTFRCDPISEHNRLYWYRQTLGQGPEFLTYFQNEAQLEKSRLLSDRFSAERPKGSFSTLEIQRTEQGDSAMYLCASSLARDEQFFGPGTRLTVL.

This clone showed up just once. The identical CDR3 is also encoded by other nucleotide sequences in the sample. This chain uses TRBV27 with TRBJ1-5; 8 positions agree with TRBD1. The CDR3 totals 13 residues. Looked up from germline, CDR1 is MNHEY and CDR2 is SMNVEV (reference sequence). Unmatched junction bases numbered 2, after V lost 6 bases and J lost 4 bases. The DNA of the CDR3 is TGTGCCAGCAGCAGACAGGGGAATCAGCCCCAGCATTTT. Translating gives CASSRQGNQPQHF.

The chain links TRBV12-5 to TRBJ2-3, with 8 bases matching TRBD1. With 6 bases clipped from V and 2 bases from J, the junction kept 22 bases outside the gene matches. CDR1 LGHNT and CDR2 FRNRAP come from the germline V gene. This CDR3 spans 20 amino acids. The CDR3 region is CASGKSQGAPSRAATDTQYF. The CDR3 nucleotides are TGTGCTAGTGGCAAATCCCAGGGGGCTCCTTCTCGCGCAGCCACAGATACGCAGTATTTT.

The V gene is TRBV29-1, the J gene TRBJ2-1; TRBD2 might be the D (5 bases). The V end lost 2 bases, the J end lost 8 bases, and 10 bases lay between the germline ends. The CDR3 loop spans 12 amino acids. CDR1 and CDR2 (germline): SQVTM, ANQGSEA. The CDR3 here is CSVEPGSDEQFF. CDR3 DNA sequence: TGCAGCGTTGAACCGGGGTCGGATGAGCAGTTCTTC.

The CDR3 DNA sequence: TGTGCCATCAGTGAATCGAGCGGGGGGCAATACAATGAGCAGTTCTTC. This gives the protein CAISESSGGQYNEQFF. The V gene is TRBV10-3, the J gene TRBJ2-1, with 9 bases that match TRBD2. Germline V gene lookup returns CDR1 ENHRY and CDR2 SYGVKD. CDR3 length: 16 residues. The junction had 7 bases not matched to a gene; V was cut back by 3 bases and J by 4 bases.

This clone has only a few counts. This chain joins TRBV19 and TRBJ2-3; tentatively, D is TRBD1 (5 bases). Trimming took off 7 bases at V and 5 bases at J, with 16 bases between the two ends. The CDR3 spans 14 residues. Germline V gives CDR1 LNHDA, CDR2 SQIVND (reference sequence). CDR3 nucleotides: TGTGCCAGTAACGACAGAAAGAACCGAGATACGCAGTATTTT. Translated, it gives CASNDRKNRDTQYF.

This rearrangement joins TRBV5-6 to TRBJ2-2; D ambiguous. The V end lost 2 bases, the J end lost 1 base, and 6 bases lay between the germline ends. CDR1 is SGHDT, CDR2 YYEEEE, per germline. This CDR3 has 14 residues. The CDR3 bases are TGTGCCAGCAGCTTTTGGCAGAACACCGGGGAGCTGTTTTTT. Its translation is CASSFWQNTGELFF.

The V and J genes are TRBV5-6 and TRBJ1-2; 12 bases are shared with TRBD1. Germline CDR1 reads SGHDT; CDR2 reads YYEEEE. V was clipped by 1 base and J by 8 bases; unmatched bases: 9. The CDR3 consists of 16 residues. The CDR3 loop is CASSLRRGQGALGYTF. In DNA form, the CDR3 reads TGTGCCAGCAGCTTGAGACGGGGACAGGGGGCTCTGGGCTACACCTTC.

V usage is TRBV27 and J usage is TRBJ1-1; 8 bases are a match to TRBD1. Germline values: CDR1 MNHEY, CDR2 SMNVEV (reference sequence). The length of the CDR3 is 13 residues. With 8 bases clipped from V and 3 bases from J, the junction kept 5 bases outside the gene matches. This CDR3 reads CASGQGGHTEAFF. CDR3 in DNA: TGTGCCAGCGGACAGGGCGGTCACACTGAAGCTTTCTTT.

The chain uses TRBV5-1 and TRBJ1-6; the match to TRBD1 covers 7 bases. Germline-derived CDR1 and CDR2 are SGHRS and YFSETQ. V gave up 3 bases and J gave up 5 bases; unmatched junction bases: 8. The CDR3 extends over 16 amino acids. The CDR3 spells CASSSRETGNNSPLHF. In DNA, the CDR3 is TGCGCCAGCAGCTCGAGGGAGACAGGGAATAATTCACCCCTCCACTTT.

V gene TRBV23-1 combines with J gene TRBJ1-2, with 7 bases aligning to TRBD1. TRBV23-1 is labeled an ORF, and its function is uncertain. The CDR3 covers 18 residues. J was trimmed by 3 bases and V by 0 bases; bases with no gene match: 13. The CDR3 region is CASSQSGHPSGGYYGYTF. For the CDR3, the DNA is TGCGCCAGCAGTCAATCCGGACACCCTTCAGGGGGATACTATGGCTACACCTTC.

The chain uses TRBV6-1 and TRBJ1-1, with 8 bases identical to TRBD1. The CDR3 covers 14 residues. Germline values: CDR1 MNHNS, CDR2 SASEGT. V lost 6 bases, J lost 8 bases, and 11 bases stayed unmatched. The CDR3 spells CASRGSQGVREAFF. CDR3 sequence (DNA): TGTGCCAGCAGAGGGTCACAGGGGGTCAGGGAAGCTTTCTTT.

This rearrangement joins TRBV2 to TRBJ1-1, with D unresolved. Trimming left V 5 bases short and J 10 bases short, with 11 bases between. Germline loops: CDR1 SNHLY, CDR2 FYNNEI. The CDR3 consists of 11 residues. Written as DNA, the CDR3 is TGTGCCAGCAGTTTCATTGGAGGAGCTTTCTTT. Protein sequence: CASSFIGGAFF.

The chain joins TRBV5-1 to TRBJ2-1; D not certain. Trimming pared 0 bases from V and 5 bases from J, leaving 18 bases between. The germline gives CDR1 SGHRS, CDR2 YFSETQ. The CDR3 extends over 17 amino acids. CDR3 residues: CASSLERPVSINNEQFF. The CDR3 DNA reads as TGCGCCAGCAGCTTGGAACGTCCGGTCTCAATCAACAATGAGCAGTTCTTC.

The rearrangement uses TRBV25-1 and TRBJ1-2; D perhaps matches TRBD1 (6 bases). Per the germline V gene, CDR1 is MGHDK and CDR2 is SYGVNS. The CDR3 extends over 13 amino acids. V lost 5 bases, J lost 1 base, and 8 bases lay in between. CDR3 protein: CASSPGHNYGYTF. The CDR3 nucleotides read TGTGCCAGCAGTCCGGGACATAACTATGGCTACACCTTC.

CDR3 DNA: TGTGCCAGCAGCCGCAGCGCGGGATCCGGTGAAAAACTGTTTTTT. It specifies CASSRSAGSGEKLFF. This chain connects TRBV5-4 to TRBJ1-4; no reliable D call. Germline V gives CDR1 SGHNT, CDR2 YYREEE (reference sequence). This CDR3 region has 15 residues. Trimming stripped 4 bases from V and 7 bases from J, with 17 bases between.

The chain uses TRBV13 and TRBJ2-7, with TRBD2 matching 7 bases. V dropped 5 bases and J dropped 7; count of bases not matched to a gene: 8. The CDR3 contains 13 residues. Germline V gene sequence: CDR1 PRHDT, CDR2 FYEKMQ (reference sequence). DNA of the CDR3: TGTGCCAGCAGCCATGGGGGGGATAGGGAGCAGTACTTC. The encoded protein is CASSHGGDREQYF.

The chain links TRBV9 to TRBJ2-7; 9 nucleotides match TRBD2. Germline CDR1 reads SGDLS; CDR2 reads YYNGEE. The trim removed 2 bases at V and 4 bases at J, leaving 10 bases unmatched. This CDR3 region has 16 residues. CDR3 residues: CASSVAPVAGVYEQYF. CDR3 nucleotides: TGTGCCAGCAGCGTTGCCCCGGTAGCGGGAGTTTACGAGCAGTACTTC.

The gene calls are TRBV5-1 and TRBJ2-1; TRBD2 aligns across 9 bases. V lost 0 bases, J lost 5 bases, and 6 bases stayed unmatched. From germline, CDR1 is SGHRS and CDR2 YFSETQ. This CDR3 is built from 16 residues. The CDR3 DNA sequence: TGCGCCAGCAGCTTGGTATCCCTAGCGGGAAACAATGAGCAGTTCTTC. Its translation: CASSLVSLAGNNEQFF. The full variable domain, in which reference TRBV5-1 and TRBJ2-1 provide the parts outside the CDR3, is KAGVTQTPRYLIKTRGQQVTLSCSPISGHRSVSWYQQTPGQGLQFLFEYFSETQRNKGNFPGRFSGRQFSNSRSEMNVSTLELGDSALYLCASSLVSLAGNNEQFFGPGTRLTVL.

The count of this clone is one. This chain connects TRBV5-5 to TRBJ1-1, with a tentative D call TRBD1 (5 bases). Between the trimmed V and J ends, which lost 0 bases and 8 bases, there was a span of 11 bases. Per the germline V gene, CDR1 is SGHKS and CDR2 is YYEKEE (reference sequence). The CDR3 length is 13 residues. The DNA for the CDR3 is TGTGCCAGCAGCTTGGAGGGAAGGGGCGAAGCTTTCTTT. It codes for CASSLEGRGEAFF.